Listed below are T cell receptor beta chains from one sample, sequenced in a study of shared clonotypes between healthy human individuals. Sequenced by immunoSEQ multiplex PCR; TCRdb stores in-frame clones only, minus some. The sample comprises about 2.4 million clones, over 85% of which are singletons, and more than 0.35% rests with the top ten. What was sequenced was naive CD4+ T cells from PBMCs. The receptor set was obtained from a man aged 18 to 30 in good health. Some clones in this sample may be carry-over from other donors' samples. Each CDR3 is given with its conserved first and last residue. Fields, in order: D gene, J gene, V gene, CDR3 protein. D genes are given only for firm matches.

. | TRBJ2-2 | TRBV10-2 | CASRATGAGELFF
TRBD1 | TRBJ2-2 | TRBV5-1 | CASSLAHGQAGELFF
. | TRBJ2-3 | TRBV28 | CASSGVGASPSTDTQYF
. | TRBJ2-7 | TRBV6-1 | CASPRPGTTSYEQYF
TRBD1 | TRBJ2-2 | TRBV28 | CASSLLGTGNTGELFF
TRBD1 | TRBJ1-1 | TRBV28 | CASSPGGAGVWTEAFF
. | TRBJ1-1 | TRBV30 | CAWSITGNTEAFF
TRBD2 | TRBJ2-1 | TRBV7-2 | CASSSRSGASYNEQFF
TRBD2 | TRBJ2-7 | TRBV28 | CASRRTSGAYEQYF
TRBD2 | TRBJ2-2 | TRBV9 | CASSVGLAGIGNTGELFF
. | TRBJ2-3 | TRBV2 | CASSEDSERYF
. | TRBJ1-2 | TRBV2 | CASRKTGHRPYGYTF
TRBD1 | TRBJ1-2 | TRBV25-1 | CASSKAGGYGYTF
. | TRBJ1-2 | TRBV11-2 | CASSPTANYGYTF
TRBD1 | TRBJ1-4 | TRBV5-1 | CASSLAGTGDEKLFF